These T cell receptor beta chains were read from a single sample in a study of blood T cell repertoires in COVID-19. Sequenced by immunoSEQ multiplex PCR; TCRdb stores in-frame clones only, minus some. This table has approximately 82,000 clones, roughly 80% appearing once. The sequencing sample was made of peripheral blood. The receptors were sampled from a woman aged 70 to 79 with acute or convalescent COVID-19. Each CDR3 is given with its conserved first and last residue. Fields, in order: V gene, clone size, J gene, D gene, CDR3 protein, CDR3 DNA. A D gene is named only where the DNA matches it firmly. A clone size is listed for some rows: how often the clone was seen (once, few, many), or a class if it is expanded.

v_gene: TRBV4-1
abundance: NA
j_gene: TRBJ2-2
d_gene: TRBD2
CDR3aa: CASSLAGGNTGELFF
CDR3nt: TGCGCCAGCAGCCTAGCGGGAGGGAACACCGGGGAGCTGTTTTTT

v_gene: TRBV5-5
abundance: few
j_gene: TRBJ1-2
d_gene: TRBD1
CDR3aa: CASSTQGEYGYTF
CDR3nt: TGTGCCAGCAGCACACAGGGGGAGTATGGCTACACCTTC

v_gene: TRBV5-5
abundance: NA
j_gene: TRBJ2-7
d_gene: TRBD2
CDR3aa: CASRTSGQYEQYF
CDR3nt: TGTGCCAGCCGGACTAGCGGCCAATACGAGCAGTACTTC

v_gene: TRBV12-5
abundance: NA
j_gene: TRBJ1-6
d_gene: NA
CDR3aa: CASGLVPGLTRQKPENNSPLHF
CDR3nt: TGTGCTAGTGGTTTGGTCCCCGGATTAACACGACAGAAGCCCGAGAATAATTCACCCCTCCACTTT

v_gene: TRBV27
abundance: NA
j_gene: TRBJ2-1
d_gene: TRBD2
CDR3aa: CASRLAGGFVNEQFF
CDR3nt: TGTGCCAGCAGACTAGCGGGAGGCTTCGTCAATGAGCAGTTCTTC

v_gene: TRBV7-2
abundance: few
j_gene: TRBJ2-2
d_gene: TRBD2
CDR3aa: CASRASGRATGELFF
CDR3nt: TGTGCCAGCAGAGCTAGCGGGAGAGCCACCGGGGAGCTGTTTTTT

v_gene: TRBV28
abundance: once
j_gene: TRBJ2-7
d_gene: NA
CDR3aa: CASSLGTFGEQYF
CDR3nt: TGTGCCAGCAGTTTGGGGACATTTGGCGAGCAGTACTTC

v_gene: TRBV27
abundance: NA
j_gene: TRBJ1-2
d_gene: TRBD1
CDR3aa: CASKAGTGERYGYTF
CDR3nt: TGTGCCAGCAAGGCCGGGACAGGGGAACGGTATGGCTACACCTTC

v_gene: TRBV5-1
abundance: NA
j_gene: TRBJ1-5
d_gene: NA
CDR3aa: CASSLEAAGEGKPQHF
CDR3nt: TGCGCCAGCAGCTTGGAGGCGGCCGGTGAAGGAAAGCCCCAGCATTTT

v_gene: TRBV2
abundance: NA
j_gene: TRBJ1-1
d_gene: TRBD1
CDR3aa: CASRGTRDSEAFF
CDR3nt: TGTGCCAGCCGGGGAACTCGGGACAGTGAAGCTTTCTTT

v_gene: TRBV20-1
abundance: NA
j_gene: TRBJ2-7
d_gene: NA
CDR3aa: CSASGRRGGEQYF
CDR3nt: TGCAGTGCTAGTGGTAGACGGGGAGGCGAGCAGTACTTC

v_gene: TRBV6-2/TRBV6-3
abundance: NA
j_gene: TRBJ2-7
d_gene: NA
CDR3aa: CASRPGAGGREQYF
CDR3nt: TGTGCCAGCAGACCTGGCGCAGGGGGGCGCGAGCAGTACTTC

v_gene: TRBV13
abundance: NA
j_gene: TRBJ1-4
d_gene: TRBD1
CDR3aa: CASSRPGQQDEKLFF
CDR3nt: TGTGCCAGCAGCAGGCCGGGACAGCAAGATGAAAAACTGTTTTTT

v_gene: TRBV18
abundance: NA
j_gene: TRBJ2-3
d_gene: TRBD2
CDR3aa: CASSPLLAGVGADTQYF
CDR3nt: TGTGCCAGCTCGCCTCTACTAGCGGGAGTAGGTGCAGATACGCAGTATTTT

v_gene: TRBV27
abundance: NA
j_gene: TRBJ2-7
d_gene: NA
CDR3aa: CASSLSRVSEQYF
CDR3nt: TGTGCCAGCAGTTTATCGCGGGTAAGCGAGCAGTACTTC

v_gene: TRBV2
abundance: NA
j_gene: TRBJ1-2
d_gene: NA
CDR3aa: CASRAGIRRDGYTF
CDR3nt: TGTGCCAGCAGGGCAGGTATAAGAAGAGATGGCTACACCTTC

v_gene: TRBV5-1
abundance: NA
j_gene: TRBJ2-2
d_gene: NA
CDR3aa: CASRGGIEQTGELFF
CDR3nt: TGCGCCAGCAGAGGGGGAATTGAACAGACCGGGGAGCTGTTTTTT

v_gene: TRBV6-6
abundance: once
j_gene: TRBJ1-2
d_gene: NA
CDR3aa: CASTGYTNYGYTF
CDR3nt: TGTGCCAGTACAGGGTATACTAACTATGGCTACACCTTC

v_gene: TRBV28
abundance: once
j_gene: TRBJ2-1
d_gene: NA
CDR3aa: CASSLGGAHYNEQFF
CDR3nt: TGTGCCAGCAGTTTAGGGGGGGCACATTACAATGAGCAGTTCTTC

v_gene: TRBV2
abundance: NA
j_gene: TRBJ2-5
d_gene: TRBD1
CDR3aa: CASRLQGIGTQYF
CDR3nt: TGTGCCAGCAGATTACAGGGGATAGGGACCCAGTACTTC

v_gene: TRBV12-5
abundance: many
j_gene: TRBJ2-1
d_gene: NA
CDR3aa: CASGLTRTGHEQFF
CDR3nt: TGTGCTAGTGGTTTGACCCGGACTGGTCATGAGCAGTTCTTC

v_gene: TRBV20-1
abundance: NA
j_gene: TRBJ1-2
d_gene: NA
CDR3aa: CSGVTGMGYTF
CDR3nt: TGCAGTGGGGTCACAGGGATGGGCTACACCTTC

v_gene: TRBV30
abundance: NA
j_gene: TRBJ2-2
d_gene: NA
CDR3aa: CAWMREPNTGELFF
CDR3nt: TGTGCCTGGATGAGGGAACCAAACACCGGGGAGCTGTTTTTT